The 24 T cell receptor beta chains below come from one sample, sequenced in a study of Ad26.COV2.S vaccination and SARS-CoV-2 variants (dated by TCRdb to the early 2020s). Interpreted using the paper, the treatment or condition label stands for: approximately 18 received Ad26.COV2.S at low or high dose, single or two shots; about 5 received placebo; per-sample allocation not given. For vaccine and placebo recipients, repertoires were sequenced using samples collected on day 63 after the first injection. The protocol used for the library was the immunoSEQ multiplex PCR assay. Imported from immuneACCESS, the table was reduced by TCRdb to in-frame sequences with V and J called. These copies leave out some clones; in studies compared against another copy, an unresolved V gene accounts for under half, and the cause of the remainder is not known. This sample gives about 680,000 clones in total; more than 80% of them show up just once. Of the sample, around 1.4% is held by the ten largest clones.

The sample consisted of peripheral blood, taken in a trial of Ad26.COV2.S vaccine versus placebo. Receptors were obtained from a person between 18 and 59 years old who received the Ad26.COV2.S COVID-19 vaccine or a placebo.

This clone has a single count. This chain uses TRBV15 with TRBJ2-7; the D gene is possibly TRBD2 (6 bases). Trimming left V 0 bases short and J 2 bases short, with 11 bases between. CDR1 is LNHNV and CDR2 is YYDKDF in the germline V gene (reference sequence). There are 15 residues in the CDR3. CDR3: CATSREASATYEQYF. The CDR3 nucleotides are TGTGCCACCAGCAGAGAGGCTAGCGCTACCTACGAGCAGTACTTC. Looking up the rest from reference TRBV15 and TRBJ2-7 gives the full variable domain: DAMVIQNPRYQVTQFGKPVTLSCSQTLNHNVMYWYQQKSSQAPKLLFHYYDKDFNNEADTPDNFQSRRPNTSFCFLDIRSPGLGDTAMYLCATSREASATYEQYFGPGTRLTVT.

This sequence joins TRBV7-3 and TRBJ1-1; D call uncertain. Germline V gives CDR1 SGHTA, CDR2 FQGTGA. This CDR3 has 13 residues. V was clipped by 5 bases and J by 3 bases, with 10 bases between them. CDR3 residues: CASSPAGDTEAFF. The CDR3 bases are TGTGCCAGCAGCCCCGCGGGTGACACTGAAGCTTTCTTT.

Concerning this clone itself: Distinct nucleotide sequences in the sample also encode this CDR3. The gene calls are TRBV6-5 and TRBJ1-2, with D possibly being TRBD1 (5 bases). V was cut by 0 bases and J by 4 bases, with 9 bases left in between. In germline, CDR1 is MNHEY, CDR2 SVGAGI. This CDR3 has 14 amino acids. The CDR3 reads CASSYSWQGYGYTF. The DNA for the CDR3 is TGTGCCAGCAGTTACTCGTGGCAGGGCTATGGCTACACCTTC.

J is TRBJ2-2 and V is TRBV19; D unresolved. Per the germline V gene, CDR1 is LNHDA and CDR2 is SQIVND (reference sequence). There are 17 residues in the CDR3. The V and J ends lost 2 bases and 1 base respectively, with 14 bases between them. CDR3: CASSIRSGPQNTGELFF. CDR3 coding DNA: TGTGCCAGTAGTATAAGGTCCGGACCGCAGAACACCGGGGAGCTGTTTTTT.

J is TRBJ1-1 and V is TRBV11-2; D perhaps matches TRBD1 (6 bases). Germline V gene lookup returns CDR1 SGHAT and CDR2 FQNNGV. V shed 4 bases and J shed 4 bases, with 16 bases lying between them. There are 15 residues in the CDR3. The CDR3 nucleotides are TGTGCCAGCAGCTACCTAGGGGGGGATAGCACTGAAGCTTTCTTT. It specifies CASSYLGGDSTEAFF.

This chain uses TRBV6-5 with TRBJ1-5, with a weak D call TRBD1 (6 bases). V dropped 2 bases and J dropped 6 bases, with 11 bases sitting between them. The CDR3 sequence is 14 residues long. Germline V gives CDR1 MNHEY, CDR2 SVGAGI. Here the CDR3 reads CASSYLGAGQPQHF. The CDR3 bases are TGTGCCAGCAGTTACCTGGGGGCTGGTCAGCCCCAGCATTTT.

Worth noting for this clone: At one boundary the junction diverges from the germline segment, which might be a read error. The genes are TRBV6-5 and TRBJ2-2; the D gene could be TRBD1 or TRBD2 (5 bases each). CDR1 MNHEY and CDR2 SVGAGI come from the germline V gene. The CDR3 extends over 12 amino acids. For the CDR3, the DNA is TGCGGGGCGGAGGACCGCACCGGGGAGCTGTTTTTT. Encoded protein: CGAEDRTGELFF.

V and J are TRBV5-4 and TRBJ2-1; the D gene is possibly TRBD2 (5 bases). CDR3 length: 15 amino acids. V gave up 4 bases and J gave up 3 bases, with 14 bases separating them. Germline V gene data show CDR1 as SGHNT and CDR2 as YYREEE (reference sequence). The CDR3 nucleotides read TGTGCCAGCAGCCACGGGGTAGCAGGCTACAATGAGCAGTTCTTC. Translation gives CASSHGVAGYNEQFF.

The chain employs TRBV3-1 (or the pseudogene TRBV3-2) and TRBJ1-6; no clear D gene. V was pared by 4 bases and J by 0 bases, with 10 bases between. The germline V gene has CDR1 LGHDT and CDR2 YNNKEL (reference sequence). There are 16 residues in the CDR3. DNA for the CDR3: TGTGCCAGCAGCCGTGAAAGGAGCTCCTATAATTCACCCCTCCACTTT. It yields the protein CASSRERSSYNSPLHF.

This chain connects TRBV12-5 to TRBJ2-7; 10 bases match TRBD2. CDR1 is LGHNT, CDR2 FRNRAP, per germline. This CDR3 is built from 18 residues. With V trimmed by 2 bases and J by 0 bases, 10 bases remained unmatched. For the CDR3, the DNA is TGTGCTAGTGGTTTGCCAGGGGTTACTAGCGGGGTCTCCTACGAGCAGTACTTC. Its translation is CASGLPGVTSGVSYEQYF. The variable domain in full, with the rest retrieved from reference TRBV12-5 and TRBJ2-7, is DARVTQTPRHKVTEMGQEVTMRCQPILGHNTVFWYRQTMMQGLELLAYFRNRAPLDDSGMPKDRFSAEMPDATLATLKIQPSEPRDSAVYFCASGLPGVTSGVSYEQYFGPGTRLTVT.

The chain combines TRBV30 with TRBJ1-5; no firm D call. The CDR3 sequence is 14 residues long. Germline V gene lookup returns CDR1 GTSNPN and CDR2 SVGIG (reference sequence). V lost 2 bases and J lost 7, with 15 bases in between. CDR3 coding DNA: TGTGCCTGGAGTCTTACCAACCCCGGCCAGCCCCAGCATTTT. It codes for CAWSLTNPGQPQHF.

This chain connects TRBV30 to TRBJ1-1, with D unclear. CDR1 and CDR2 from the germline V gene are GTSNPN and SVGIG (reference sequence). The germline V and J ends were trimmed by 0 bases and 3 bases, with 11 bases remaining between them. The CDR3 totals 14 residues. The CDR3 sequence: CAWSVRKTDTEAFF. CDR3 in DNA: TGTGCCTGGAGTGTGCGGAAAACAGACACTGAAGCTTTCTTT.

With respect to this clone: This sample includes further DNA sequences coding for the same CDR3. The V and J genes are TRBV7-2 and TRBJ2-7; 7 positions agree with TRBD2. In germline, CDR1 is SGHTA, CDR2 FQGNSA. V lost 5 bases, J lost 6 bases, and 4 bases stayed unmatched. The CDR3 has 12 amino acids. CDR3 region: CASSPQRGEQYF. CDR3 DNA: TGTGCCAGCAGCCCGCAGCGGGGCGAGCAGTACTTC.

Note on this clone: Other DNA sequences from this sample encode an identical CDR3 as well. CDR3 nucleotides: TGTGCCAGCTCACCCCGGGACTCCTACGAGCAGTACTTC. This codes for CASSPRDSYEQYF. V gene TRBV18 combines with J gene TRBJ2-7, with a possible D match to TRBD2 (5 bases). The length of the CDR3 is 13 residues. The ends were cut back, 3 bases at V and 0 bases at J, with 6 bases in the middle. In germline, CDR1 is KGHSH, CDR2 LQKENI.

The chain is built from TRBV9 and TRBJ2-5; TRBD1 matches at 10 bases. V trimming: 0 bases; J trimming: 0 bases; junction bases outside the gene matches: 2. In germline, CDR1 is SGDLS, CDR2 YYNGEE. CDR3 length: 16 residues. CDR3 amino acids: CASSVVGTGDQETQYF. For the CDR3, the DNA is TGTGCCAGCAGCGTAGTGGGGACAGGGGACCAAGAGACCCAGTACTTC.

J is TRBJ2-5 and V is TRBV24-1, with TRBD1 identical over 11 bases. This CDR3 has 16 amino acids. CDR1 KGHDR and CDR2 SFDVKD come from the germline V gene. J lost 5 bases, V lost 4 bases, and 8 bases had no gene match. The CDR3 protein is CATSEGGTGGSETQYF. The CDR3, as DNA: TGTGCCACCAGTGAGGGGGGGACAGGGGGTTCGGAGACCCAGTACTTC.

The chain carries TRBV7-2 and TRBJ2-1; possibly TRBD2 for D (7 bases). Per the germline V gene, CDR1 is SGHTA and CDR2 is FQGNSA. The CDR3 loop spans 17 amino acids. With 4 bases removed from V and 10 bases from J, the gap between germline ends came to 26 bases. CDR3 residues: CASSSRSEGGGVREQFF. CDR3 DNA: TGTGCCAGCAGCTCCCGTAGCGAGGGGGGGGGAGTAAGGGAGCAGTTCTTC. Filled out from reference TRBV7-2 and TRBJ2-1, the complete variable domain reads GAGVSQSPSNKVTEKGKDVELRCDPISGHTALYWYRQSLGQGLEFLIYFQGNSAPDKSGLPSDRFSAERTGGSVSTLTIQRTQQEDSAVYLCASSSRSEGGGVREQFFGPGTRLTVL.

This clone has only one observation. This sequence joins TRBV5-7 and TRBJ2-1; 9 nucleotides agree with TRBD1. TRBV5-7 is identified as an open reading frame with a role that is uncertain. This CDR3 has 17 amino acids. V lost 3 bases to trimming and J lost 5 bases; unmatched junction nucleotides: 12. The CDR3 here is CASSSLARTGAHNEQFF. The DNA for the CDR3 is TGTGCCAGCAGCTCTCTGGCCAGGACAGGGGCGCACAATGAGCAGTTCTTC.

The genes are TRBV24-1 and TRBJ1-2; the match to TRBD1 covers 8 bases. Trimming removed 5 bases from V and 8 bases from J; junction bases left unmatched: 15. The CDR3 totals 16 residues. Germline assignment: CDR1 KGHDR and CDR2 SFDVKD. The CDR3, as DNA: TGTGCCACCAGTGGCGCTCAGGGGGCGGGTTTCGACGGCTACACCTTC. It encodes CATSGAQGAGFDGYTF.

V usage is TRBV18 and J usage is TRBJ2-5; 9 nucleotides line up with TRBD2. CDR1 KGHSH and CDR2 LQKENI come from the germline V gene. V lost 3 bases, J lost 2 bases, and 7 bases stayed unmatched. The CDR3 totals 16 residues. The CDR3 bases are TGTGCCAGCTCACCCCAGCTTGCGGGGGGGCAAGAGACCCAGTACTTC. The encoded protein is CASSPQLAGGQETQYF.

This chain joins TRBV6-6 and TRBJ1-5; 8 positions match TRBD1. The CDR3 sequence is 15 residues long. Germline V lookup: CDR1 MNHNY, CDR2 SVGAGI (reference sequence). J was trimmed by 0 bases and V by 7 bases; bases with no gene match: 5. CDR3 nucleotides: TGTGCCAGCAAGGACAGGGATTATAGCAATCAGCCCCAGCATTTT. Translated, it gives CASKDRDYSNQPQHF.

The gene calls are TRBV7-6 and TRBJ2-2, with D possibly TRBD2 on 7 matching bases. Germline V gene data show CDR1 as SGHVS and CDR2 as FNYEAQ. The CDR3 sequence is 16 residues long. Between the trimmed V and J ends, which lost 5 bases and 6 bases, there was a span of 19 bases. The CDR3 sequence is CASSHATGGGAGELFF. DNA of the CDR3: TGTGCCAGCAGCCATGCGACGGGGGGCGGGGCCGGGGAGCTGTTTTTT.

The chain has TRBV19 and TRBJ1-2; 7 bases are a match to TRBD1. V gave up 6 bases and J gave up 1 base; unmatched junction bases: 11. CDR1 is LNHDA, CDR2 SQIVND, per germline (reference sequence). CDR3 length equals 16 residues. The CDR3: CASRRSGTELNYGYTF. The CDR3 DNA sequence: TGTGCCAGTAGGCGCTCCGGGACAGAGCTTAACTATGGCTACACCTTC.

This rearrangement joins TRBV18 to TRBJ2-3, with 11 bases matching TRBD2. The V and J ends lost 0 bases and 1 base, in that order; junction bases with no gene match: 0. This CDR3 has 16 residues. Germline lookup yields CDR1 KGHSH and CDR2 LQKENI. The CDR3 reads CASSPPTSGGTDTQYF. In DNA, the CDR3 is TGTGCCAGCTCACCACCGACTAGCGGGGGCACAGATACGCAGTATTTT.